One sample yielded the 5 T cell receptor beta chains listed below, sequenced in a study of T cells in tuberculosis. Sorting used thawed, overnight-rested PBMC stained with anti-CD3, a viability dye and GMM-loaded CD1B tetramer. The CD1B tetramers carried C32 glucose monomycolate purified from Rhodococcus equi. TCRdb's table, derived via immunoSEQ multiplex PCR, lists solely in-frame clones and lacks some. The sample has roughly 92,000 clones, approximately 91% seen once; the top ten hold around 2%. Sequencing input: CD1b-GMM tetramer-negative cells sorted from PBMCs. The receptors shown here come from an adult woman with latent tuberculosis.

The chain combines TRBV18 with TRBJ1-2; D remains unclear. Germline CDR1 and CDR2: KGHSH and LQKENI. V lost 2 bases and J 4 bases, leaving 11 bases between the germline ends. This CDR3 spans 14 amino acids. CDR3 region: CASSPVQDFYGYTF. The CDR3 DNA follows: TGTGCCAGCTCACCAGTTCAGGATTTCTATGGCTACACCTTC.

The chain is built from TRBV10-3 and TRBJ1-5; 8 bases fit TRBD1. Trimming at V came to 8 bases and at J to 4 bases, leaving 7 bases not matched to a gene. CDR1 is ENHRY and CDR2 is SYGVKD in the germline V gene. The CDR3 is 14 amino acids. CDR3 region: CAIGGQAKNQPQHF. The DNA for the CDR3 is TGTGCCATCGGGGGACAGGCAAAAAATCAGCCCCAGCATTTT.

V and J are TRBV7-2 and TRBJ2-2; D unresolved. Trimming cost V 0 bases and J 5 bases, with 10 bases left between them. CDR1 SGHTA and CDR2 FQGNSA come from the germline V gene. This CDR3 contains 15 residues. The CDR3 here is CASSLASGRTGELFF. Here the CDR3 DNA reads TGTGCCAGCAGCTTAGCTTCCGGTCGTACCGGGGAGCTGTTTTTT.

The CDR3: CASSRGSYEQYF. The CDR3 DNA is TGTGCCAGCAGCCGGGGCTCCTACGAGCAGTACTTC. The chain employs TRBV6-1 and TRBJ2-7; D perhaps matches TRBD2 (5 bases). Trimming took 6 bases from V and 0 from J, leaving 6 bases between them. The CDR3 consists of 12 residues. CDR1 is MNHNS, CDR2 SASEGT, per germline.

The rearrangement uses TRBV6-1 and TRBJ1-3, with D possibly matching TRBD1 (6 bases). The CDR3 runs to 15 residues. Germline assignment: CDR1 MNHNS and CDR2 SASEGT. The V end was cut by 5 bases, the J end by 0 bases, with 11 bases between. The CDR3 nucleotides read TGTGCCAGCAGTAGGGACATGCGCTCTGGAAACACCATATATTTT. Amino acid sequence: CASSRDMRSGNTIYF.